These 18 T cell receptor beta chains share one sample of origin, sequenced in a study of early T cells in non-severe SARS-CoV-2 infection (dated by TCRdb to the early 2020s). The library was made by 5' RACE. The reads were generated on a NextSeq 500. The public reads were reanalyzed by TCRdb: fastp trimming at Q25, MiXCR alignment, in-frame beta chains only. CDR3 protein sequences are deduplicated, and each keeps its most common genes and DNA. In this sample the table shows tens of thousands of distinct CDR3 sequences, 5.7% of which occur a single time. Jointly, the top ten make up almost 6.5% of the sample. The specimen was whole blood. The receptors shown here come from an adult who was a healthcare worker with PCR-confirmed SARS-CoV-2 infection or an uninfected control (not recorded which).

This clonotype was seen many times. J is TRBJ2-1 and V is TRBV18, with TRBD2 as a possible D gene (6 bases). Germline V gives CDR1 KGHSH, CDR2 LQKENI. This CDR3 spans 14 amino acids. V was shortened by 2 bases and J by 5 bases, with 10 bases between the two germline ends. CDR3 amino acids: CASSPIGRHNEQFF. CDR3 DNA sequence: TGTGCCAGCTCACCAATAGGGAGGCACAATGAGCAGTTCTTC.

This clonotype appeared many times. J is TRBJ2-7 and V is TRBV20-1, with D possibly being TRBD2 (5 bases). CDR1 DFQATT and CDR2 SNEGSKA come from the germline V gene (reference sequence). The V end lost 4 bases, the J end lost 4 bases, and 8 bases lay between the germline ends. There are 11 residues in the CDR3. In DNA, the CDR3 is TGCAGTGCTATCGGGGTGTACGAGCAGTACTTC. Encoded protein: CSAIGVYEQYF.

The chain uses TRBV7-8 and TRBJ2-3; D is possibly TRBD2 (6 bases). Germline V lookup: CDR1 SGHVS, CDR2 FQNEAQ. This CDR3 has 16 residues. V was cut by 0 bases and J by 0 bases, with 10 bases left in between. CDR3 DNA: TGTGCCAGCAGCTTAGCGCGGGATGGGAGCACAGATACGCAGTATTTT. Its translation: CASSLARDGSTDTQYF.

This clonotype was found many times. V usage is TRBV27 and J usage is TRBJ2-5; 12 positions agree with TRBD2. Germline V gene data show CDR1 as MNHEY and CDR2 as SMNVEV (reference sequence). The CDR3 length is 16 residues. V lost 4 bases, J lost 5 bases, and 8 bases stayed unmatched. The CDR3 sequence is CASSSTGLAGMETQYF. The DNA for the CDR3 is TGTGCCAGCAGTTCTACGGGACTAGCGGGTATGGAGACCCAGTACTTC.

J is TRBJ2-2 and V is TRBV7-2; tentatively, D is TRBD2 (5 bases). Trimming cost V 1 base and J 2 bases, with 8 bases left between them. This CDR3 region has 15 residues. Germline V lookup: CDR1 SGHTA, CDR2 FQGNSA. The CDR3 DNA is TGTGCCAGCAGCTTAGTGGCGGGTAACACCGGGGAGCTGTTTTTT. Translation: CASSLVAGNTGELFF.

This clonotype was counted at least ten times. V is TRBV20-1 and J is TRBJ2-1; tentatively, D is TRBD1 (5 bases). V lost 2 bases and J 8 bases, leaving 19 bases between the germline ends. The germline V gene encodes CDR1 DFQATT and CDR2 SNEGSKA (reference sequence). The CDR3 sequence is 15 residues long. This chain's CDR3 is CSARLGPFAVDEQFF. CDR3 DNA sequence: TGCAGTGCTAGATTGGGGCCCTTCGCGGTGGATGAGCAGTTCTTC.

At least ten counts were recorded for this clonotype. The V and J genes are TRBV18 and TRBJ2-4; the D is unclear. Germline values: CDR1 KGHSH, CDR2 LQKENI. V was shortened by 0 bases and J by 7 bases, with 4 bases between the two germline ends. The CDR3 contains 12 residues. The CDR3 reads CASSPPGNIQYF. CDR3 bases: TGTGCCAGCTCACCACCAGGGAACATTCAGTACTTC.

This clonotype was counted ten times or more. J is TRBJ1-2 and V is TRBV19, with D maybe TRBD1 (6 bases). Germline V gene sequence: CDR1 LNHDA, CDR2 SQIVND (reference sequence). CDR3 length: 12 amino acids. The V end lost 4 bases, the J end lost 5 bases, and 8 bases lay between the germline ends. CDR3 in amino acids: CASSTGEYGYTF. The CDR3 DNA reads as TGTGCCAGTAGTACAGGGGAGTATGGCTACACCTTC.

The table lists this clonotype with many counts. The gene calls are TRBV5-1 and TRBJ2-3; 13 nucleotides match TRBD2. Trimming cost V 1 base and J 3 bases; bases outside gene matches: 2. Germline V gene lookup returns CDR1 SGHRS and CDR2 YFSETQ. This CDR3 has 16 residues. The CDR3 bases are TGCGCCAGCAGCTTGACTAGCGGGAGGGGGACAGATACGCAGTATTTT. Residues: CASSLTSGRGTDTQYF.

This clonotype was picked up a small number of times. The chain recombines TRBV28 with TRBJ2-1; no definite D call. V gave up 3 bases and J gave up 7 bases, with 10 bases separating them. CDR3 length equals 13 residues. Germline V gene data show CDR1 as MDHEN and CDR2 as SYDVKM. The CDR3 loop is CASSLELRNEQFF. The CDR3 DNA reads TGTGCCAGCAGTTTGGAGCTCAGGAATGAGCAGTTCTTC.

The chain couples TRBV7-6 to TRBJ2-1; D unclear. From germline, CDR1 is SGHVS and CDR2 FNYEAQ. This CDR3 is built from 12 residues. Trimming cost V 3 bases and J 5 bases, with 5 bases left between them. The CDR3 loop reads CASSFKNNEQFF. For the CDR3, the DNA is TGTGCCAGCAGCTTCAAAAACAATGAGCAGTTCTTC.

This clonotype was observed a few times. J is TRBJ2-5 and V is TRBV5-1; 7 bases match TRBD2. Per the germline V gene, CDR1 is SGHRS and CDR2 is YFSETQ. This CDR3 is 13 amino acids long. The ends lost 5 bases at V and 3 bases at J; junction bases unmatched: 4. The DNA of the CDR3 is TGCGCCAGCAGACCGAGCGGGAAAGAGACCCAGTACTTC. Translation gives CASRPSGKETQYF.

This clonotype was picked up a small number of times. The chain uses TRBV2 and TRBJ1-1, with unresolved D. V was trimmed by 6 bases and J by 10 bases, leaving 12 bases between them. This CDR3 region has 11 residues. Germline CDR1 is SNHLY and CDR2 is FYNNEI. CDR3 nucleotides: TGTGCCAGCAGGGAGGCGGGTCCAGCTTTCTTT. Its translation is CASREAGPAFF.

This clonotype appeared a few times. The CDR3 region is CASSPALGTGELFF. CDR3 nucleotide sequence: TGTGCCAGCAGCCCGGCTCTAGGAACCGGGGAGCTGTTTTTT. The chain carries TRBV7-2 and TRBJ2-2; D is ambiguous. The length of the CDR3 is 14 residues. Germline V gives CDR1 SGHTA, CDR2 FQGNSA. V was clipped by 5 bases and J by 5 bases, with 12 bases between them.

Many counts were recorded for this clonotype. The CDR3 bases are TGTGCCAGCAGTCGCGGGAGGGGGAGAACCGGGGAGCTGTTTTTT. Translated, it gives CASSRGRGRTGELFF. This rearrangement joins TRBV6-2 or TRBV6-3 to TRBJ2-2; 9 bases fit TRBD2. The CDR3 loop spans 15 amino acids. Germline CDR1 and CDR2: MNHEY and SVGEGT. The trim removed 5 bases at V and 5 bases at J, leaving 6 bases unmatched.

This clonotype was picked up many times. The chain recombines TRBV12-3 or TRBV12-4 with TRBJ2-6, with D tentatively TRBD1 (6 bases). The ends were cut back, 6 bases at V and 0 bases at J, with 21 bases in the middle. CDR3 size: 19 residues. The CDR3 region is CASSRGGSGDISGANVLTF. The DNA of the CDR3 is TGTGCCAGCAGCAGAGGAGGTTCAGGGGACATCTCTGGGGCCAACGTCCTGACTTTC.

This clonotype occurred a few times. This chain connects TRBV11-1 to TRBJ2-1; 11 nucleotides line up with TRBD2. The CDR3 spans 15 residues. Germline V gene lookup returns CDR1 SGHAT and CDR2 FQDESV (reference sequence). With 5 bases clipped from V and 4 bases from J, the junction kept 4 bases outside the gene matches. CDR3 loop: CASSHSGRGYNEQFF. The CDR3 nucleotides read TGTGCCAGCAGCCATAGCGGGAGGGGGTACAATGAGCAGTTCTTC.

Here the CDR3 DNA reads TGTGCCATCAGTGAGTCGATGGGGCGCCCCACCTACGAGCAGTACTTC. This sequence encodes CAISESMGRPTYEQYF. The V gene is TRBV10-3, the J gene TRBJ2-7; D is perhaps TRBD1 (5 bases). The germline gives CDR1 ENHRY, CDR2 SYGVKD. The ends were cut back, 0 bases at V and 2 bases at J, with 14 bases in the middle. The CDR3 is made up of 16 amino acids.